The 17 T cell receptor beta chains below all came from one sample that was sequenced in a study of shared clonotypes between healthy human individuals. Data came from immunoSEQ multiplex PCR; TCRdb stores just in-frame clones and leaves some out. The sample consists of some 2.4 million clones, approximately 93% of them appearing once. The specimen sequenced was naive CD4+ T cells from PBMCs. The subset: CD45RA+ positively selected. These TCRs come from a man aged 18 to 29 in good health. Some clones in this sample may be carry-over from other donors' samples.

The chain joins TRBV11-2 to TRBJ1-2; D may be TRBD1 (5 bases). V dropped 3 bases and J dropped 4 bases, with 18 bases sitting between them. This CDR3 is built from 16 residues. Germline loops: CDR1 SGHAT, CDR2 FQNNGV. The CDR3 spells CASSFNLGGDGYGYTF. The CDR3 DNA reads as TGTGCCAGCAGCTTCAATTTGGGAGGGGATGGCTATGGCTACACCTTC.

V usage is TRBV28 and J usage is TRBJ1-5, with D uncertain. V was trimmed by 1 base and J by 3 bases, leaving 10 bases between them. Germline V gene lookup returns CDR1 MDHEN and CDR2 SYDVKM. CDR3 size: 15 residues. The CDR3 nucleotides read TGTGCCAGCAGTTTATCGGGAGCCTTCAATCAGCCCCAGCATTTT. Its translation is CASSLSGAFNQPQHF.

The rearrangement links TRBV9 to TRBJ2-7; D might be TRBD1 (6 bases). The V and J ends lost 0 bases and 2 bases respectively, with 15 bases between them. The CDR3 contains 16 residues. CDR1 is SGDLS, CDR2 YYNGEE, per germline. DNA of the CDR3: TGTGCCAGCAGCGTAGCCCCAGGGGCTCTAACCTACGAGCAGTACTTC. Translation: CASSVAPGALTYEQYF.

The genes are TRBV6-5 and TRBJ2-5, with D maybe TRBD1 (6 bases). The DNA matches TRBJ2-7 better at its end, which makes the J call doubtful. This CDR3 region has 14 residues. CDR1 is MNHEY, CDR2 SVGAGI, per germline. CDR3 sequence: CASSARDISYEQYF. Written as DNA, the CDR3 is TGTGCCAGCAGTGCCCGGGACATCTCCTACGAGCAGTACTTC.

This clone showed up just once. The gene calls are TRBV9 and TRBJ2-2; 10 positions match TRBD2. Germline V gives CDR1 SGDLS, CDR2 YYNGEE. This CDR3 has 16 amino acids. V trimming: 4 bases; J trimming: 4 bases; junction bases outside the gene matches: 7. In DNA, the CDR3 is TGTGCCAGCAGCACCAGCGGGAGGGCCGGCACCGGGGAGCTGTTTTTT. The encoded protein is CASSTSGRAGTGELFF.

Only one count was recorded for this clone. The rearrangement joins TRBV18 to TRBJ2-7; TRBD1 aligns across 7 bases. CDR1 and CDR2 from the germline V gene are KGHSH and LQKENI. V lost 3 bases and J lost 5; bases outside the gene matches: 7. The CDR3 length is 14 residues. CDR3 bases: TGTGCCAGCTCACCCAACGACAGGGAAAACGAGCAGTACTTC. This encodes CASSPNDRENEQYF.

The genes are TRBV21-1 and TRBJ2-7. TRBV21-1 is listed as a pseudogene. This CDR3 has 14 residues. The CDR3 here is CASSINMDPYEQYF. The CDR3 DNA sequence: TGTGCCAGCAGCATTAATATGGACCCTTACGAGCAGTACTTC.

This clone was observed a single time. The chain carries TRBV28 and TRBJ1-1, with TRBD1 as a possible D gene (6 bases). CDR1 and CDR2 (germline): MDHEN, SYDVKM. The CDR3 contains 16 residues. V gave up 2 bases and J gave up 5 bases, with 18 bases separating them. The CDR3 here is CASSLERWGAKTEAFF. The CDR3 coding sequence is TGTGCCAGCAGTTTAGAAAGGTGGGGGGCGAAGACTGAAGCTTTCTTT.

V usage is TRBV5-1 and J usage is TRBJ2-1, with 11 bases identical to TRBD2. The V segment lost 4 bases and the J segment 3 bases; nucleotides outside the gene matches: 6. In germline, CDR1 is SGHRS, CDR2 YFSETQ. CDR3 length: 16 amino acids. The CDR3 DNA reads as TGCGCCAGCAGCATGCTAGCGGGAGGAATCTACAATGAGCAGTTCTTC. Encoded protein: CASSMLAGGIYNEQFF.

The chain links TRBV13 to TRBJ2-1; 9 bases line up with TRBD2. The CDR3 contains 19 residues. CDR1 is PRHDT, CDR2 FYEKMQ, per germline (reference sequence). V was pared by 0 bases and J by 0 bases, with 9 bases of the junction left unmatched. CDR3 in amino acids: CASSLGPTSGWSSYNEQFF. The CDR3 DNA is TGTGCCAGCAGCTTAGGACCTACTAGCGGGTGGAGCTCCTACAATGAGCAGTTCTTC.

This rearrangement joins TRBV5-1 to TRBJ2-5; 16 bases map to TRBD2. This CDR3 region has 15 residues. CDR1 and CDR2 from the germline V gene are SGHRS and YFSETQ. Unmatched junction bases numbered 2, after V lost 7 bases and J lost 2 bases. CDR3 amino acids: CASGTSGRGQETQYF. The CDR3 DNA follows: TGCGCCAGCGGGACTAGCGGGAGGGGTCAAGAGACCCAGTACTTC.

This clone appeared a single time. The sample holds other DNA sequences that translate to the same CDR3. The rearrangement links TRBV9 to TRBJ1-1; D is possibly TRBD1 (5 bases). The length of the CDR3 is 14 residues. CDR1 and CDR2 from the germline V gene are SGDLS and YYNGEE. V lost 3 bases to trimming and J lost 0 bases, with 9 bases between them. In nucleotides, the CDR3 is TGTGCCAGCAGCGCGGGGGGGTTGAACACTGAAGCTTTCTTT. Translation gives CASSAGGLNTEAFF.

The chain employs TRBV7-3 and TRBJ2-7; D perhaps matches TRBD2 (5 bases). This CDR3 region has 13 residues. Deletions cut 2 bases from V and 3 bases from J, with 8 bases between. Germline lookup yields CDR1 SGHTA and CDR2 FQGTGA. In DNA, the CDR3 is TGTGCCAGCAGCTTATTTGCGGGCTACGAGCAGTACTTC. Translation: CASSLFAGYEQYF.

The chain is built from TRBV4-1 and TRBJ2-2, with 9 bases identical to TRBD2. CDR1 and CDR2 (germline): MGHRA, YSYEKL. Trimming took 1 base from V and 6 from J; bases not matched to a gene: 9. This CDR3 spans 17 amino acids. Here the CDR3 DNA reads TGCGCCAGCAGCCAAGGATGGCGGGAGGGGTTGTCCGGGGAGCTGTTTTTT. Protein: CASSQGWREGLSGELFF.

The rearrangement joins TRBV2 to TRBJ2-1; the match to TRBD2 covers 7 bases. With 5 bases clipped from V and 6 bases from J, the junction kept 16 bases outside the gene matches. Looked up from germline, CDR1 is SNHLY and CDR2 is FYNNEI. The CDR3 loop spans 17 amino acids. CDR3 coding DNA: TGTGCCAGCAGTCCAATCCCGGGGAGGGAGGGAGCCAATGAGCAGTTCTTC. Translation: CASSPIPGREGANEQFF. The full variable domain, with the rest looked up from reference TRBV2 and TRBJ2-1, is EPEVTQTPSHQVTQMGQEVILRCVPISNHLYFYWYRQILGQKVEFLVSFYNNEISEKSEIFDDQFSVERPDGSNFTLKIRSTKLEDSAMYFCASSPIPGREGANEQFFGPGTRLTVL.

Remarks on this clone: Other DNA variants within this sample encode the same CDR3. J is TRBJ2-1 and V is TRBV6-1; D possibly corresponds to TRBD2 (6 bases). This CDR3 contains 13 residues. From germline, CDR1 is MNHNS and CDR2 SASEGT. V lost 4 bases and J lost 3, with 7 bases in between. CDR3 in amino acids: CASSGTNYNEQFF. The CDR3 nucleotides read TGTGCCAGCAGTGGGACTAACTACAATGAGCAGTTCTTC.

This chain connects TRBV5-1 to TRBJ1-6; 8 positions match TRBD1. CDR3 length equals 14 residues. The V gene's germline CDR1 is SGHRS and CDR2 YFSETQ. V lost 5 bases to trimming and J lost 7 bases; unmatched junction nucleotides: 5. CDR3: CASSYRGDNSPLHF. CDR3 nucleotides: TGCGCCAGCAGTTACAGGGGGGACAATTCACCCCTCCACTTT.